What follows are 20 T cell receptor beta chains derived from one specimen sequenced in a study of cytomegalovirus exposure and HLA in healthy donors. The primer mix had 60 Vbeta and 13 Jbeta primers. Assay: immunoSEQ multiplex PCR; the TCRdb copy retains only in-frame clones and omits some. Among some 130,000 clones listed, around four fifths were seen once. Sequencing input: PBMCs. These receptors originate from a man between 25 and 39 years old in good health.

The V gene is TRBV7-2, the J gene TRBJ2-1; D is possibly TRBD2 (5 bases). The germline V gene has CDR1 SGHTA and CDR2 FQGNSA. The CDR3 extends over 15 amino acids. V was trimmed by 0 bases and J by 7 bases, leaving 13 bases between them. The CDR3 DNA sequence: TGTGCCAGCAGCTTAGCAGGGAGCCAACGGAATGAGCAGTTCTTC. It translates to CASSLAGSQRNEQFF.

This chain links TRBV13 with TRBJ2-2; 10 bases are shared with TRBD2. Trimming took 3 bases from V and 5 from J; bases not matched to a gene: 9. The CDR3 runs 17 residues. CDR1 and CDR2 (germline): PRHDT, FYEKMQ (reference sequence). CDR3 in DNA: TGTGCCAGCAGCTTCCGAGCGGGAGGGGGGCCGACCGGGGAGCTGTTTTTT. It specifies CASSFRAGGGPTGELFF.

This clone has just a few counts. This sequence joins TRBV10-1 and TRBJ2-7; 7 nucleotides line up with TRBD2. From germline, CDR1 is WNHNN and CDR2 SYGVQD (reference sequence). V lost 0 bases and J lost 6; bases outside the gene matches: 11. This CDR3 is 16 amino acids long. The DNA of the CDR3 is TGCGCCAGCAGTGAGTCGCTAGGGACTATGCCTCGCGAGCAGTACTTC. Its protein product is CASSESLGTMPREQYF.

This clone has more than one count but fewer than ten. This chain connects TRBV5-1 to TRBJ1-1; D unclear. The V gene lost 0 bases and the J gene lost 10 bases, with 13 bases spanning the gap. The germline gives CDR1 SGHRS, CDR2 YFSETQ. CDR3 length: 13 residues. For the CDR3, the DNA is TGCGCCAGCAGCTTGGCCGGAGAGGGCTTAGCTTTCTTT. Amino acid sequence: CASSLAGEGLAFF.

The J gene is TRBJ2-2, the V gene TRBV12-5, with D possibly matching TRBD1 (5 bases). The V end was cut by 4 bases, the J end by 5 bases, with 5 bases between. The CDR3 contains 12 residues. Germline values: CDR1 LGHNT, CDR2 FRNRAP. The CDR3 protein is CASGSGTGELFF. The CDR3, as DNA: TGTGCTAGTGGTTCAGGGACCGGGGAGCTGTTTTTT.

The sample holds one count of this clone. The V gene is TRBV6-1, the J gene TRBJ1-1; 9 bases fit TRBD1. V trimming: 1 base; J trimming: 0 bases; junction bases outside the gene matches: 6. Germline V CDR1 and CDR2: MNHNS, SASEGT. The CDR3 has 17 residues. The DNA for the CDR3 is TGTGCCAGCAGTGAAGGGACAGGGGTTGTTGTGAACACTGAAGCTTTCTTT. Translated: CASSEGTGVVVNTEAFF.

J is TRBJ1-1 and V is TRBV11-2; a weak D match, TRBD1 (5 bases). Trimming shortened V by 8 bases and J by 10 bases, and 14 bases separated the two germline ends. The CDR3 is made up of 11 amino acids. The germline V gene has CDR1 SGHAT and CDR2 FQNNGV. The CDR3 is CASRLGGRAFF. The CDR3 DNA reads TGTGCCAGCCGCCTGGGGGGAAGAGCTTTCTTT.

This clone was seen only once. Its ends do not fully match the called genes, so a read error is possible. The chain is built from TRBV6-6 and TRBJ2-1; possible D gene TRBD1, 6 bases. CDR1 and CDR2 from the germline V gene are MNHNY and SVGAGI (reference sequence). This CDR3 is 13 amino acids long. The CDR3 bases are TGTGCCAGCAGCCGCGACACAGGGCTCTGGTCAATCTTC. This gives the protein CASSRDTGLWSIF.

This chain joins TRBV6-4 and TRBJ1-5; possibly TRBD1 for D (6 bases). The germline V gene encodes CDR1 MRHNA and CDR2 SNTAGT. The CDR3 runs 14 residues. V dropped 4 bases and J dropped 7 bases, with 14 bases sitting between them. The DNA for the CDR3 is TGTGCCAGCAGTGGGGGGCAGGGAATACAGCCCCAGCATTTT. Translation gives CASSGGQGIQPQHF.

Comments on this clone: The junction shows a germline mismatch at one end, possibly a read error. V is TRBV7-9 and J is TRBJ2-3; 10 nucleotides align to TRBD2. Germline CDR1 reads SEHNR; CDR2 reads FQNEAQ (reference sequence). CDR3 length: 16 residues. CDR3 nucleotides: TGTTCCAGCAGCCCACCACTAGCGGGATATTCAGATACGCAGTATTTT. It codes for CSSSPPLAGYSDTQYF.

CDR3 sequence (DNA): TGTGCCAGCATTCTGACAGGGGCGGGCGAGCAGTACTTC. Translated: CASILTGAGEQYF. V gene TRBV6-6 combines with J gene TRBJ2-7; 8 bases line up with TRBD1. Germline CDR1 reads MNHNY; CDR2 reads SVGAGI (reference sequence). The junction had 8 bases not matched to a gene; V was cut back by 7 bases and J by 6 bases. CDR3 length: 13 residues.

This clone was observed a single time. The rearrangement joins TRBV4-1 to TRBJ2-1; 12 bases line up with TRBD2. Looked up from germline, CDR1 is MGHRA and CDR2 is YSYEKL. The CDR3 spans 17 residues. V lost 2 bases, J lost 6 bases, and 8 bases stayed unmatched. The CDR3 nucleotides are TGCGCCAGCAGCCAACGGTTAGGGACTAGCGGGTCCAATGAGCAGTTCTTC. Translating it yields CASSQRLGTSGSNEQFF.

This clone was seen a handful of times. The DNA for the CDR3 is TGTGCCAGCAGTCTCCGGGTGGCGCGGAGCTCCTACAATGAGCAGTTCTTC. Protein product: CASSLRVARSSYNEQFF. The chain carries TRBV27 and TRBJ2-1, with D unresolved. The V end was cut by 5 bases, the J end by 0 bases, with 17 bases between. Germline V gene sequence: CDR1 MNHEY, CDR2 SMNVEV (reference sequence). CDR3 length equals 17 residues.

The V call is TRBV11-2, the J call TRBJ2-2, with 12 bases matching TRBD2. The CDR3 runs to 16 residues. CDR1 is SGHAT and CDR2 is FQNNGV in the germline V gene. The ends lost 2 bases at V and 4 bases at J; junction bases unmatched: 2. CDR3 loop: CASSLWTSGITGELFF. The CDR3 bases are TGTGCCAGCAGCTTATGGACTAGCGGGATCACCGGGGAGCTGTTTTTT.

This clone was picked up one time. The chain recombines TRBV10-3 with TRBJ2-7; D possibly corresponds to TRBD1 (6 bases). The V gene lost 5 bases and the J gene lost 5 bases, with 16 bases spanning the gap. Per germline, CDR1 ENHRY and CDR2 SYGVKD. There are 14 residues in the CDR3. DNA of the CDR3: TGTGCCATCAGTTCCGGGACAAAGAAGGACGAGCAGTACTTC. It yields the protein CAISSGTKKDEQYF.

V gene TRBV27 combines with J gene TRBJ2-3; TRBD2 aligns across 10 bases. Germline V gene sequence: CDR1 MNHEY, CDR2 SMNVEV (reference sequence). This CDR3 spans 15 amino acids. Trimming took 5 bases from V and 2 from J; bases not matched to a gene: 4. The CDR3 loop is CASSPAGGPTDTQYF. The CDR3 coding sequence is TGTGCCAGCAGTCCAGCGGGAGGGCCCACAGATACGCAGTATTTT.

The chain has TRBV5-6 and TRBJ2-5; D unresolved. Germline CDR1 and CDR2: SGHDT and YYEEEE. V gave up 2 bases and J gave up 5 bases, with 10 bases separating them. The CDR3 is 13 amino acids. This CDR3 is CASSLIPLETQYF. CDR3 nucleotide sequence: TGTGCCAGCAGCTTAATTCCCTTGGAGACCCAGTACTTC.

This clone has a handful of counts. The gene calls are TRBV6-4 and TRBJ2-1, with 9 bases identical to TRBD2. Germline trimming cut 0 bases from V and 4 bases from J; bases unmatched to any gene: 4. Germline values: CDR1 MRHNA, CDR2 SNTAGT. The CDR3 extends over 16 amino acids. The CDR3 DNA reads TGTGCCAGCAGTGACTCAGGACTAGCGACTTACAATGAGCAGTTCTTC. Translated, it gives CASSDSGLATYNEQFF.

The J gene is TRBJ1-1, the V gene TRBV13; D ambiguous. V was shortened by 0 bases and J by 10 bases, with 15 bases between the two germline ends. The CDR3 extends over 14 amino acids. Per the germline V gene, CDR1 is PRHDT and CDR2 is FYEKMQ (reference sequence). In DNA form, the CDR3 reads TGTGCCAGCAGCTTAGGGCCCCTGCGCTTCTTAGCTTTCTTT. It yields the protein CASSLGPLRFLAFF.

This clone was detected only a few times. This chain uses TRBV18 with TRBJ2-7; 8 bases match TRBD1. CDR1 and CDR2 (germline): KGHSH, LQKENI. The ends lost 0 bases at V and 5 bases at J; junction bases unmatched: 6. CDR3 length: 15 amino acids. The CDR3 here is CASSPPDRGGNEQYF. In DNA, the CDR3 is TGTGCCAGCTCACCACCCGACAGGGGAGGTAACGAGCAGTACTTC. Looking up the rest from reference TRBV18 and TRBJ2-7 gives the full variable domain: NAGVMQNPRHLVRRRGQEARLRCSPMKGHSHVYWYRQLPEEGLKFMVYLQKENIIDESGMPKERFSAEFPKEGPSILRIQQVVRGDSAAYFCASSPPDRGGNEQYFGPGTRLTVT.